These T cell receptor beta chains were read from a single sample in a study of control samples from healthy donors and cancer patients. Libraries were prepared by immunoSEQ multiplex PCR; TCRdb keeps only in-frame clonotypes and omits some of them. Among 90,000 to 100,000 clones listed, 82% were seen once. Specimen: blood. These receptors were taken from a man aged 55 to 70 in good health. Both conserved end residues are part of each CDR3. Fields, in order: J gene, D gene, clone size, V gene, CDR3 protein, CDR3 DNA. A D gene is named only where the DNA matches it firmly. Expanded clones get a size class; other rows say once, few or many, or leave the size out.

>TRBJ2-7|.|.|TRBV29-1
CSVLFFQGRNSYEQYF
TGCAGCGTTTTGTTCTTTCAGGGGCGGAACTCCTACGAGCAGTACTTC
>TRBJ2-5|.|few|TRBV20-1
CSASYFQEGQGTQYF
TGCAGTGCTAGTTACTTTCAGGAGGGGCAAGGGACCCAGTACTTC
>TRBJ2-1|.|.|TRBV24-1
CATSDSPMVAGEQFF
TGTGCCACCAGTGATTCGCCGATGGTCGCAGGTGAGCAGTTCTTC
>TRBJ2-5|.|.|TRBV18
CASSLDWQETQYF
TGTGCCAGCTCATTAGACTGGCAAGAGACCCAGTACTTC
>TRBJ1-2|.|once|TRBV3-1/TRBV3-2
CASSQVGSGQDYGYTF
TGTGCCAGCAGCCAAGTGGGAAGCGGGCAGGACTATGGCTACACCTTC
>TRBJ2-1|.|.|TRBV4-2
CASSPRPSSDNEQFF
TGTGCCAGCAGCCCGAGACCTAGTAGTGACAATGAGCAGTTCTTC
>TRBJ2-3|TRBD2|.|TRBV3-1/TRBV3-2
CASSQEPLAGDRDTQYF
TGTGCCAGCAGCCAAGAACCACTAGCGGGGGACCGGGATACGCAGTATTTT
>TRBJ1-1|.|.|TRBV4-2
CASSRGGTEAFF
TGTGCCAGCAGTCGGGGGGGGACTGAAGCTTTCTTT
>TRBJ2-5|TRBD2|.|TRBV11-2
CASSFGTSGRLQETQYF
TGTGCCAGCAGCTTTGGCACTAGCGGGAGGCTCCAAGAGACCCAGTACTTC
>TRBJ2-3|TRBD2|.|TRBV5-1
CASSRTSDRTDTQYF
TGCGCCAGCAGCCGGACTAGCGATCGCACAGATACGCAGTATTTT
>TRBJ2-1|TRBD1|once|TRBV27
CASSLRDSEQFF
TGTGCCAGCAGTTTAAGGGACAGTGAGCAGTTCTTC
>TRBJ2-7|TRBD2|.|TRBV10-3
CAIREIGTSREQYF
TGTGCCATCAGGGAAATAGGGACTAGCCGCGAGCAGTACTTC
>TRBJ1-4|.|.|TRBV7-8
CASSPTARNEKLFF
TGTGCCAGCAGCCCGACAGCACGTAATGAAAAACTGTTTTTT
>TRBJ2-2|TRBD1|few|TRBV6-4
CASSAGTGAGELFF
TGTGCCAGCAGTGCCGGGACAGGGGCCGGGGAGCTGTTTTTT
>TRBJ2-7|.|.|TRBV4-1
CASSQANRDYEQYF
TGCGCCAGCAGCCAGGCCAACAGGGACTACGAGCAGTACTTC
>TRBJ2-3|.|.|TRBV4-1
CASSQDAGTFEDTQYF
TGCGCCAGCAGCCAAGATGCCGGGACCTTTGAAGATACGCAGTATTTT
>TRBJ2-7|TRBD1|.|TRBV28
CASSSGQGPYEQYF
TGTGCCAGCAGCTCGGGACAGGGCCCCTACGAGCAGTACTTC
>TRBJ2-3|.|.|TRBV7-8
CASSYVDRKPTSTDTQYF
TGTGCCAGCAGCTACGTAGACAGGAAGCCCACTAGCACAGATACGCAGTATTTT
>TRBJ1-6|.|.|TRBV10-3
CAISEKVGNSPLHF
TGTGCCATCAGTGAGAAGGTGGGAAATTCACCCCTCCACTTT
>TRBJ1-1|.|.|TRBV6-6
CASSKTLTGTEAFF
TGTGCCAGCAGTAAGACTTTGACAGGAACTGAAGCTTTCTTT
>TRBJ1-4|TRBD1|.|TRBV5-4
CASSSTGLEKLFF
TGTGCCAGCAGCTCGACAGGGCTCGAAAAACTGTTTTTT
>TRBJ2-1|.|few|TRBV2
CASGKDSGHNEQFF
TGTGCCAGCGGGAAGGACAGTGGGCACAATGAGCAGTTCTTC
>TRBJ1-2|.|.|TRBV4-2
CAPRDGGGGAGYGYTF
TGTGCCCCCCGCGACGGGGGAGGGGGGGCTGGCTATGGCTACACCTTC
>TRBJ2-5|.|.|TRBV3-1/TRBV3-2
CASGRASAAVETQYF
TGTGCCAGCGGAAGGGCTAGCGCGGCGGTAGAGACCCAGTACTTC
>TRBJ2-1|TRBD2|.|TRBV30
CAWSSGSNEQFF
TGTGCCTGGAGTAGCGGGAGCAATGAGCAGTTCTTC
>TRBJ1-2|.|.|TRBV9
CASSVEPGIMVYGYTF
TGTGCCAGCAGCGTAGAGCCAGGGATAATGGTCTATGGCTACACCTTC
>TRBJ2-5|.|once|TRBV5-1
CASSLANGFQETQYF
TGCGCCAGCAGCTTGGCCAACGGCTTCCAAGAGACCCAGTACTTC
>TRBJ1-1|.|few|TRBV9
CASSVGYTRATLNTEAFF
TGTGCCAGCAGCGTAGGCTACACTCGCGCTACTTTGAACACTGAAGCTTTCTTT
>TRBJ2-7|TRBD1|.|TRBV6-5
CASRGTGSYEQYF
TGTGCCAGCAGAGGGACAGGATCCTACGAGCAGTACTTC
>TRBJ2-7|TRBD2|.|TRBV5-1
CASSSSAGGRTYEQYF
TGCGCCAGCAGCTCTTCCGCGGGAGGGAGAACCTACGAGCAGTACTTC
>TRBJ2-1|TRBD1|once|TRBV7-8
CASSLTPGTGGYNEQFF
TGTGCCAGCAGCCTAACTCCCGGGACAGGGGGGTACAATGAGCAGTTCTTC
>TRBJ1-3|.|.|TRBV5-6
CASSLVRAGNTIYF
TGTGCCAGCAGCTTGGTCAGAGCTGGAAACACCATATATTTT
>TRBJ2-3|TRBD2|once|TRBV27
CASSSIAGGTDTQYF
TGTGCCAGCAGTTCTATAGCGGGGGGTACAGATACGCAGTATTTT
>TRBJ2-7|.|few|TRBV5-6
CASSWATVHEQYF
TGTGCCAGCAGCTGGGCGACAGTCCACGAGCAGTACTTC
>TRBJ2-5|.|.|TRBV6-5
CASSDSWRQETQYF
TGTGCCAGCAGTGACTCCTGGAGGCAAGAGACCCAGTACTTC
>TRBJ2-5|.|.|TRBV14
CASSSFRDYGVRETQYF
TGTGCCAGCAGCTCTTTCAGGGATTACGGGGTGAGAGAGACCCAGTACTTC
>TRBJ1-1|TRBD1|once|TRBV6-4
CASSAFQGAGAFF
TGTGCCAGCAGTGCCTTCCAGGGGGCAGGGGCTTTCTTT